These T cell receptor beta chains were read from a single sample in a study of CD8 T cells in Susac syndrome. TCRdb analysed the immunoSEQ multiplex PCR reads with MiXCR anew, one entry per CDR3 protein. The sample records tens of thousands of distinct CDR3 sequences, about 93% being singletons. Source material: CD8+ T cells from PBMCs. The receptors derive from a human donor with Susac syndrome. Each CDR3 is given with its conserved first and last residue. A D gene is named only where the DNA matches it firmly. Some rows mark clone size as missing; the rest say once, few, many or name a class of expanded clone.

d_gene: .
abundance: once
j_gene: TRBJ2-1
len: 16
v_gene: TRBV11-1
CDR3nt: TGTGCCAGCAGCTCTGATCCGTATTTCGGAAACAATGAGCAGTTCTTC
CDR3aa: CASSSDPYFGNNEQFF

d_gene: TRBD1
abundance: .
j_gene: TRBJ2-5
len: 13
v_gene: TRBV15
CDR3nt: TGTGCCACCAGCCGGGACAGGGGAGAGACCCAGTACTTC
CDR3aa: CATSRDRGETQYF

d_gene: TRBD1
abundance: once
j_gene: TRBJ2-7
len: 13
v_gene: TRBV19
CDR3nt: TGTGCCAGTAGTATAGTCCGGACAGGCGAGCAGTACTTC
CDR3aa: CASSIVRTGEQYF

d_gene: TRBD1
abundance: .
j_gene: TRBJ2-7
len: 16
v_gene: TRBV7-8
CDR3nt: TGTGCCAGCAGCTTAGGTTCAGGACAGGCCCTCTACGAGCAGTACTTC
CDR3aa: CASSLGSGQALYEQYF

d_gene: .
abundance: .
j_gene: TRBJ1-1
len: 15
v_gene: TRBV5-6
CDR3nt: TGTGCCAGCAGCTTGGGGTCGGGCATTAACACTGAAGCTTTCTTT
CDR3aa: CASSLGSGINTEAFF

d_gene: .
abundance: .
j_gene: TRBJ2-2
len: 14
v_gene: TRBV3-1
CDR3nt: TGTGCCAGCAGCCAATACGGTAACACCGGGGAGCTGTTTTTT
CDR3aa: CASSQYGNTGELFF

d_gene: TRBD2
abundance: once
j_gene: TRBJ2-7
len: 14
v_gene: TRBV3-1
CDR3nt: TGTGCCAGCGGTCTAAGCGGGGGGGTATACGAGCAGTACTTC
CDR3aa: CASGLSGGVYEQYF

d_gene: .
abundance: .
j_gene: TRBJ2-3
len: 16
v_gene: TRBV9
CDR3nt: TGTGCCAGCAGCGTCGGATACAGCGAACACACAGATACGCAGTATTTT
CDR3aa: CASSVGYSEHTDTQYF

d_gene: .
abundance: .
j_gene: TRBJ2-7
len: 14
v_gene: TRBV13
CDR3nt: TGTGCCAGCAGCTTTAGTGGGGGAAGCTACGAGCAGTACTTC
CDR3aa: CASSFSGGSYEQYF

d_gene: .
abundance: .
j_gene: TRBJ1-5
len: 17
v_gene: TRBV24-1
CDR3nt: TGTGCCACCAGTGGGGAAGGCGGGGCCTCTCGCAATCAGCCCCAGCATTTT
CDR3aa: CATSGEGGASRNQPQHF

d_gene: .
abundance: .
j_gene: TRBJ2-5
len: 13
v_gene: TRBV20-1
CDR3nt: TGCAGTGCTGAGGTGGAGGCTGGGGAGACCCAGTACTTC
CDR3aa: CSAEVEAGETQYF

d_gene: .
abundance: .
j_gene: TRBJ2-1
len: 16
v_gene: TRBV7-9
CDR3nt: TGTGCCAGCAGCCTAACAGCGGGCCCTTCCTACAATGAGCAGTTCTTC
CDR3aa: CASSLTAGPSYNEQFF

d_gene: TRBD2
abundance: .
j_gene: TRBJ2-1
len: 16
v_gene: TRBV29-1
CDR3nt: TGCAGCGTTGAAGCGGGAGGGGTAGCCTCCTACAATGAGCAGTTCTTC
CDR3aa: CSVEAGGVASYNEQFF

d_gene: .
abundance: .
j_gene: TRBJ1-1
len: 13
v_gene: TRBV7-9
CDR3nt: TGTGCCAGCACACTGGGGTTGGACACTGAAGCTTTCTTT
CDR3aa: CASTLGLDTEAFF

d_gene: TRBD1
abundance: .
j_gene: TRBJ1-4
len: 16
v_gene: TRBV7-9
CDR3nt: TGTGCCAGCAGCGTCCGGGACAGGGGGCAGGATGAAAAACTGTTTTTT
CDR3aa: CASSVRDRGQDEKLFF

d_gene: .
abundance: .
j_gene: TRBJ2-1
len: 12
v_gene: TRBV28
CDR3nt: TGTGCCAGCACCCCCGCCTACAATGAGCAGTTCTTC
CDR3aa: CASTPAYNEQFF

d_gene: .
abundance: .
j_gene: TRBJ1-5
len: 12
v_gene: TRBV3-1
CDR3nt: TGTGCCAGCAGCCATGGCAATCAGCCCCAGCATTTT
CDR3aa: CASSHGNQPQHF

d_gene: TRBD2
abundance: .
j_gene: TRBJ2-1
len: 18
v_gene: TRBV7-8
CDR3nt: TGTGCCAGCAGCTTAGCGCTAGCGGGAGGGCCGATTTATAATGAGCAGTTCTTC
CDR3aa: CASSLALAGGPIYNEQFF

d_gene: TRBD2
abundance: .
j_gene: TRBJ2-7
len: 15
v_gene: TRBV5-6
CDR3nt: TGTGCCAGCAGCTTGGGCGGTAGCGGGTTTTACGAGCAGTACTTC
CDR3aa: CASSLGGSGFYEQYF

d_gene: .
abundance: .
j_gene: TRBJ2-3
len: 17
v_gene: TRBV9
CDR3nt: TGTGCCAGCAGCGAAACAGAAAGGGTAGCGGACACAGATACGCAGTATTTT
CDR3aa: CASSETERVADTDTQYF

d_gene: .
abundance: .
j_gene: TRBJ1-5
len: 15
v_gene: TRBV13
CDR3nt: TGTGCCAGCAGCTTATACCGGGATGGCAATCAGCCCCAGCATTTT
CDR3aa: CASSLYRDGNQPQHF

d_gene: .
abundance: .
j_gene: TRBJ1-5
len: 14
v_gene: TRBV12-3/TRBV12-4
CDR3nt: TGTGCCAGCAGCGGGCGGGGGGGCTCTCAGCCCCAGCATTTT
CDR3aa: CASSGRGGSQPQHF

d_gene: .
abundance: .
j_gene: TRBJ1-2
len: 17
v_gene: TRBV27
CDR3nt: TGTGCCAGCCAAACCCGTGGTGGGGGGGGCGCTGGCTATGGCTACACCTTC
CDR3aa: CASQTRGGGGAGYGYTF

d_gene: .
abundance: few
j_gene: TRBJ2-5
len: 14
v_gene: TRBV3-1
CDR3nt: TGTGCCAGCAGCCAAGAAATCGAGGGAAAGACCCAGTACTTC
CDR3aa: CASSQEIEGKTQYF

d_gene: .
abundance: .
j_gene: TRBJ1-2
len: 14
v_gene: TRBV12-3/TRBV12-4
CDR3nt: TGTGCCAGCACCCTATCAGGTGCTAACTATGGCTACACCTTC
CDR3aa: CASTLSGANYGYTF